The source of this T cell receptor beta chain is a study of Graves' ophthalmopathy and Graves' hyperthyroidism. The wider study: There was a collection of peripheral blood at initial diagnosis, before any treatment.

Germline V gene data show CDR1 as MDHEN and CDR2 as SYDVKM. The CDR3 has 12 residues. Turning to this clonotype: An end of the junction differs from the germline gene, which may be a read error.

Researchers took RNA transcripts and amplified TCR beta CDR3 regions from them. A first-round RT-PCR used HTBI primers, followed by a second-round multiplex PCR. TCRdb ran MiXCR on the multiplex PCR reads and lists one entry per CDR3 protein. The table includes roughly 36,000 distinct CDR3 sequences, roughly 49% detected once. Hyperthyroidism cases were recent diagnoses of under 2 months' duration in people aged 18 to 65. Uncontrolled infections, pregnancy, lactation or other autoimmune diseases led to patient exclusion. The diagnosis combined clinical symptoms, thyroxine, TRAb, thyroid ultrasound and orbital computed tomography scans.

The chain uses TRBV28 and TRBJ2-5, with no clear D. The receptor was derived from an adult woman with stable Graves' hyperthyroidism. Sequencing was done on a sample of peripheral blood. CDR3 sequence reads: CASSLEEEAQYF. CDR3 nucleotides: TGTGCCAGCAGTTTGGAAGAAGAGGCCCAGTACTTC.